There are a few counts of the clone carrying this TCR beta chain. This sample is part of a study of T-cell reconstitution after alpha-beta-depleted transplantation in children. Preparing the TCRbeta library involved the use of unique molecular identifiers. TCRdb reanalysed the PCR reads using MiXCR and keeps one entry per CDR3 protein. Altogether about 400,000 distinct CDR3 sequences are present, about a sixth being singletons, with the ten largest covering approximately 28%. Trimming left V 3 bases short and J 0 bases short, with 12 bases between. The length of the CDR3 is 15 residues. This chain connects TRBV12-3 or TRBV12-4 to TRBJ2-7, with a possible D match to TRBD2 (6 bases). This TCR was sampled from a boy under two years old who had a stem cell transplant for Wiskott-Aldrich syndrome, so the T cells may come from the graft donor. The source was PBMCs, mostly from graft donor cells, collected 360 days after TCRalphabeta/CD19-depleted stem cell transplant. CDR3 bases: TGTGCCAGCAGTTTGGTTCGGACTACCTCCTACGAGCAGTACTTC. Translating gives CASSLVRTTSYEQYF.